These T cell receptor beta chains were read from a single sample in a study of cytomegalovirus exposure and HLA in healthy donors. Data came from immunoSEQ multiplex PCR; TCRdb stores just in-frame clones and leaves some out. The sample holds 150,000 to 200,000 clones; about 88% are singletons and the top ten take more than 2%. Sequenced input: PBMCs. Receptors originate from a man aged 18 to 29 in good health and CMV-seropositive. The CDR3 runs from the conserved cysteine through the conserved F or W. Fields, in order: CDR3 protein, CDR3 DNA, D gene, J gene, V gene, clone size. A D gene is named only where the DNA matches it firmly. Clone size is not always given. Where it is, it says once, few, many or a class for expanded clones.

CDR3: CARSSTGQGYKGVGYTF
DNA: TGTGCCAGAAGCTCGACCGGACAGGGCTACAAGGGGGTTGGCTACACCTTC
D: -
J: TRBJ1-2
V: TRBV7-5
size: once

CDR3: CASSVLGTDTQYF
DNA: TGTGCCAGCAGCGTTCTAGGCACAGATACGCAGTATTTT
D: -
J: TRBJ2-3
V: TRBV9
size: -

CDR3: CASRWGGNSYNEQFF
DNA: TGTGCCAGCAGATGGGGGGGGAATTCCTACAATGAGCAGTTCTTC
D: TRBD2
J: TRBJ2-1
V: TRBV27
size: -

CDR3: CASGRTGSSYEQYF
DNA: TGTGCTAGTGGTCGGACAGGCAGCTCCTACGAGCAGTACTTC
D: TRBD1
J: TRBJ2-7
V: TRBV12-5
size: -

CDR3: CASGSHPRGYNEQFF
DNA: TGTGCTAGTGGTTCGCATCCCAGAGGGTACAATGAGCAGTTCTTC
D: -
J: TRBJ2-1
V: TRBV12-5
size: -

CDR3: CASSLAGGTGNEQFF
DNA: TGTGCCAGCAGCTTAGCGGGGGGGACAGGCAATGAGCAGTTCTTC
D: TRBD2
J: TRBJ2-1
V: TRBV4-2
size: few

CDR3: CAISPGDSSGNTIYF
DNA: TGTGCCATCAGTCCAGGGGATAGCTCTGGAAACACCATATATTTT
D: -
J: TRBJ1-3
V: TRBV10-3
size: -

CDR3: CASSPRARGPLRDSREQYF
DNA: TGTGCCAGCAGCCCCCGGGCAAGGGGGCCCCTCCGGGATTCTCGCGAGCAGTACTTC
D: -
J: TRBJ2-7
V: TRBV21-1
size: -

CDR3: CASSYSWGCYGYTF
DNA: TGTGCCAGCAGTTACTCATGGGGCTGCTATGGCTACACCTTC
D: -
J: TRBJ1-2
V: TRBV6-7
size: -

CDR3: CASGLVLGRNTEAFF
DNA: TGTGCTAGTGGTTTGGTACTGGGGAGGAACACTGAAGCTTTCTTT
D: -
J: TRBJ1-1
V: TRBV12-5
size: once

CDR3: CASRVQRGAYSGANVLTF
DNA: TGTGCCAGCAGGGTTCAGCGGGGGGCTTACTCTGGGGCCAACGTCCTGACTTTC
D: TRBD2
J: TRBJ2-6
V: TRBV2
size: -

CDR3: CASSRPPGGSGYTF
DNA: TGTGCCAGCTCGAGACCTCCAGGGGGTAGTGGCTACACCTTC
D: TRBD1
J: TRBJ1-2
V: TRBV5-6
size: once

CDR3: CASSPRQVNQPQHF
DNA: TGTGCCAGCAGCCCAAGACAGGTCAATCAGCCCCAGCATTTT
D: -
J: TRBJ1-5
V: TRBV6-6
size: -

CDR3: CASSSALAGGQSGELFF
DNA: TGCGCCAGCAGCTCAGCATTAGCGGGGGGGCAATCCGGGGAGCTGTTTTTT
D: TRBD2
J: TRBJ2-2
V: TRBV5-1
size: -

CDR3: CASSAGTGTYGYTF
DNA: TGTGCCAGCAGCGCCGGGACAGGAACCTATGGCTACACCTTC
D: TRBD1
J: TRBJ1-2
V: TRBV7-2
size: -

CDR3: CASSEQARVSGNIIYF
DNA: TGTGCCAGCAGCGAGCAAGCCAGGGTTTCTGGAAACATCATATATTTT
D: -
J: TRBJ1-3
V: TRBV11-2
size: -

CDR3: CARPGGVQGPSSYNSPLHF
DNA: TGTGCCCGACCCGGGGGAGTACAGGGGCCAAGCTCCTATAATTCACCCCTCCACTTT
D: TRBD1
J: TRBJ1-6
V: TRBV9
size: -

CDR3: CASSITTRRETQYF
DNA: TGTGCCAGCAGCATTACCACGAGGCGAGAGACCCAGTACTTC
D: -
J: TRBJ2-5
V: TRBV21-1
size: -